This entry is about one TCR beta chain. This entry is derived from a study of T cell changes during pregnancy in multiple sclerosis. Sequencing was performed with immunoSEQ multiplex PCR; in TCRdb, only in-frame clones are kept and a portion is missing. The table has 75,000 to 95,000 clones, around 89% seen once; the top ten hold approximately 0.97%. The CDR3 covers 15 residues. Germline CDR1 is LNHDA and CDR2 is SQIVND (reference sequence). The V and J ends lost 7 bases and 1 base respectively, with 14 bases between them. This chain links TRBV19 with TRBJ1-5; perhaps TRBD1 as D (6 bases). This TCR was sampled from a female donor in good health, enrolled as a control in a pregnancy study. Here the sequenced sample was peripheral blood, taken in the first trimester of pregnancy. CDR3 sequence: CASKRGTASNQPQHF. Written as DNA, the CDR3 is TGTGCCAGTAAGAGGGGGACCGCAAGCAATCAGCCCCAGCATTTT.